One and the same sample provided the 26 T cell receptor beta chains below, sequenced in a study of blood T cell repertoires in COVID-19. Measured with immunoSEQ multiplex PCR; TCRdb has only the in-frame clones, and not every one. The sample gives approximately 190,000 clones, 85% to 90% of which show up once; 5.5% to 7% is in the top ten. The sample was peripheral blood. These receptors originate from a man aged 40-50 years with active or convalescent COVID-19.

The DNA of the CDR3 is TGCGCCAGCAGCTTGAGGCAGGGAACGGTTGAAGCTTTCTTT. Its translation is CASSLRQGTVEAFF. The rearrangement joins TRBV5-1 to TRBJ1-1; a weak D match, TRBD1 (5 bases). Germline V lookup: CDR1 SGHRS, CDR2 YFSETQ. V was clipped by 1 base and J by 7 bases, with 14 bases between them. This CDR3 spans 14 amino acids.

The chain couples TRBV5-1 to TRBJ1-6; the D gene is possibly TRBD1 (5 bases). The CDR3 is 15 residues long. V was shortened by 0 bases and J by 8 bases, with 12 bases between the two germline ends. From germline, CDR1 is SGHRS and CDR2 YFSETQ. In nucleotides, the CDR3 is TGCGCCAGCAGCTTGGGTTGGGGCAGAGATTCACCCCTCCACTTT. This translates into CASSLGWGRDSPLHF. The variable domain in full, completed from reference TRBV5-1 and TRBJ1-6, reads KAGVTQTPRYLIKTRGQQVTLSCSPISGHRSVSWYQQTPGQGLQFLFEYFSETQRNKGNFPGRFSGRQFSNSRSEMNVSTLELGDSALYLCASSLGWGRDSPLHFGNGTRLTVT.

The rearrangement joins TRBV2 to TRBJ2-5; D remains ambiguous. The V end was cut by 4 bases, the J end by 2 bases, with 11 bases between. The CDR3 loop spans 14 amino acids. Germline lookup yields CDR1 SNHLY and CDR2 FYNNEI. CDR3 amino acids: CASSGGLAQETQYF. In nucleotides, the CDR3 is TGTGCCAGCAGTGGTGGCCTCGCACAAGAGACCCAGTACTTC.

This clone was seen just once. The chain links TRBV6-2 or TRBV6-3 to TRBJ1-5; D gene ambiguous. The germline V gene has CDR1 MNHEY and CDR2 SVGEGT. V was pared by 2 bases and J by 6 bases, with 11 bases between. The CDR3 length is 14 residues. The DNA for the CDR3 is TGTGCCAGCAGTTACGGTCGGGTTGGTCAGCCCCAGCATTTT. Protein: CASSYGRVGQPQHF.

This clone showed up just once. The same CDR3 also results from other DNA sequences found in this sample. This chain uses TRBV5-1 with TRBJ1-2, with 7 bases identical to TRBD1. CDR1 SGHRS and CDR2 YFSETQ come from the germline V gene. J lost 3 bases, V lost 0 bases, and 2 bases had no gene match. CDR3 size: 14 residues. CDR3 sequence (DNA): TGCGCCAGCAGCTTGGCAGGGACAGACTATGGCTACACCTTC. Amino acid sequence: CASSLAGTDYGYTF. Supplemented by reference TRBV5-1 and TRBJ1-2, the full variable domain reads KAGVTQTPRYLIKTRGQQVTLSCSPISGHRSVSWYQQTPGQGLQFLFEYFSETQRNKGNFPGRFSGRQFSNSRSEMNVSTLELGDSALYLCASSLAGTDYGYTFGSGTRLTVV.

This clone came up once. The CDR3 DNA reads TGTGCCAGCAGTTTAGGTGTAGCGGGAAAGCAGTACTTC. This translates into CASSLGVAGKQYF. The rearrangement links TRBV27 to TRBJ2-7; the match to TRBD2 covers 8 bases. CDR1 MNHEY and CDR2 SMNVEV come from the germline V gene (reference sequence). The CDR3 is 13 residues long. The trim removed 2 bases at V and 8 bases at J, leaving 5 bases unmatched.

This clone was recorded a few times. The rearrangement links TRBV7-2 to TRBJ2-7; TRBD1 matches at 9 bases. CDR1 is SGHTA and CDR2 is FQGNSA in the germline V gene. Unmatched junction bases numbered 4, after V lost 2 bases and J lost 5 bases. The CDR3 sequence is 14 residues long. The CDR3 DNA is TGTGCCAGCAGCTTACAACAGGGGGCAAACGAGCAGTACTTC. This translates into CASSLQQGANEQYF. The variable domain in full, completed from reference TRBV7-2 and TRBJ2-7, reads GAGVSQSPSNKVTEKGKDVELRCDPISGHTALYWYRQSLGQGLEFLIYFQGNSAPDKSGLPSDRFSAERTGGSVSTLTIQRTQQEDSAVYLCASSLQQGANEQYFGPGTRLTVT.

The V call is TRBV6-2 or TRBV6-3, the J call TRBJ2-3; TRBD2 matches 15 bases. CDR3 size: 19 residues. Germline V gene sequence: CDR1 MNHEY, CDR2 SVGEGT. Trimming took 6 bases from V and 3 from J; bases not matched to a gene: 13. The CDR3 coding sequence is TGTGCCAGCAGCCCCGGACTAGCGGGAGGGCCAGGGAAGACAGATACGCAGTATTTT. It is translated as CASSPGLAGGPGKTDTQYF.

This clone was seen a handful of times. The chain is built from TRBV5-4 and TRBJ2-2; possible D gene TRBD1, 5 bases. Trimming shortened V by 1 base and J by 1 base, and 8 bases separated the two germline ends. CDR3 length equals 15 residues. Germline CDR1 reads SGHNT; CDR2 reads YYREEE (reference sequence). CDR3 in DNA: TGTGCCAGCAGCTTGTACCAGGGGAACACCGGGGAGCTGTTTTTT. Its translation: CASSLYQGNTGELFF.

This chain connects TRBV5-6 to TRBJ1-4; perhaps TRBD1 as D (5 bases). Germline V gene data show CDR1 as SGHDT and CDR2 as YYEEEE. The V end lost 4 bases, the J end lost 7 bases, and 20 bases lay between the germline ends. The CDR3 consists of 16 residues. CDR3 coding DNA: TGTGCCAGCAGCGTAACAGTGGGGGGTCTGGGTGAAAAACTGTTTTTT. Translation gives CASSVTVGGLGEKLFF.

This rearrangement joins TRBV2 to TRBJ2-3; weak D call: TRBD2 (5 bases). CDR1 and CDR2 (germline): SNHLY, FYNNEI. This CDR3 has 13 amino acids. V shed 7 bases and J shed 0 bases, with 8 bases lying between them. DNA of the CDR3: TGTGCCAGCAAGAGGGATAGCACAGATACGCAGTATTTT. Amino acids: CASKRDSTDTQYF.

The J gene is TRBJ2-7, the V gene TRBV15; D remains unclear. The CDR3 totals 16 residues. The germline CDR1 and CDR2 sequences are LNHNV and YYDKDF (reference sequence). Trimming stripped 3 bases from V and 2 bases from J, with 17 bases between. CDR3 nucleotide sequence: TGTGCCACCAGCAGGCAAGCCCCCTCTGTTGCCTACGAGCAGTACTTC. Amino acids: CATSRQAPSVAYEQYF. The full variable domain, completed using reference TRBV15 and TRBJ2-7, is DAMVIQNPRYQVTQFGKPVTLSCSQTLNHNVMYWYQQKSSQAPKLLFHYYDKDFNNEADTPDNFQSRRPNTSFCFLDIRSPGLGDTAMYLCATSRQAPSVAYEQYFGPGTRLTVT.

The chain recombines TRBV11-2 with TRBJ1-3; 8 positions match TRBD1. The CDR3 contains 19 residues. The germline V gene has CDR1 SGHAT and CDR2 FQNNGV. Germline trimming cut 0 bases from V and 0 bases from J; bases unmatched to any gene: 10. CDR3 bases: TGTGCCAGCAGCTTAGAGGGTTGGGACAGGAAAAACTCTGGAAACACCATATATTTT. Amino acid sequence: CASSLEGWDRKNSGNTIYF.

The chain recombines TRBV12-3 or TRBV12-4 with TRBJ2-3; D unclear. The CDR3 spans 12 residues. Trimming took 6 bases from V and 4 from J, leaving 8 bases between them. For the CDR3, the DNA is TGTGCCAGCAGCAGAAAACCAGATACGCAGTATTTT. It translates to CASSRKPDTQYF.

The CDR3 sequence is CASSYLGGTANEQFF. CDR3 coding DNA: TGTGCCAGCAGTTACCTCGGAGGGACCGCCAATGAGCAGTTCTTC. The rearrangement joins TRBV6-5 to TRBJ2-1, with D possibly TRBD2 on 6 matching bases. The V gene lost 2 bases and the J gene lost 6 bases, with 14 bases spanning the gap. Germline CDR1 reads MNHEY; CDR2 reads SVGAGI. The CDR3 totals 15 residues.

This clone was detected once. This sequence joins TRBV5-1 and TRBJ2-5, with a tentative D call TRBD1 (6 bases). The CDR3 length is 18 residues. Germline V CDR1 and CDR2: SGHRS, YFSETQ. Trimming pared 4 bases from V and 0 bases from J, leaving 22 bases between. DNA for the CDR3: TGCGCCAGCAGCGGTTCAGGGGCCAATCTTCAAAACCAAGAGACCCAGTACTTC. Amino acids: CASSGSGANLQNQETQYF.

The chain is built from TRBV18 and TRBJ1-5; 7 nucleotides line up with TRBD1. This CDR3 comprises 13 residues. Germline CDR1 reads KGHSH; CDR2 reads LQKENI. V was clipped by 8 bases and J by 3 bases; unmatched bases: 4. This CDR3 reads CASRQGTNQPQHF. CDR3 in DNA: TGTGCCAGCAGACAGGGTACCAATCAGCCCCAGCATTTT.

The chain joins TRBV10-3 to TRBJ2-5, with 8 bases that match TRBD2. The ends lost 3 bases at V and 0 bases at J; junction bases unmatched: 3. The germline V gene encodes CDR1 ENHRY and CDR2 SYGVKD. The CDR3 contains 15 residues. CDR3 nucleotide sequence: TGTGCCATCAGTGAAGGAGCGGGGGACCAAGAGACCCAGTACTTC. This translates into CAISEGAGDQETQYF.

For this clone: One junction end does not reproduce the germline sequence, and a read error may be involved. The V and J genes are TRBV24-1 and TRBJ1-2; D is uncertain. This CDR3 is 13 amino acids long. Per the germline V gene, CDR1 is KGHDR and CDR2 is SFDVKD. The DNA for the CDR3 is TGTGCCATCAGTCCCGGGGATCGGATTGGCTACACCTTC. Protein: CAISPGDRIGYTF.

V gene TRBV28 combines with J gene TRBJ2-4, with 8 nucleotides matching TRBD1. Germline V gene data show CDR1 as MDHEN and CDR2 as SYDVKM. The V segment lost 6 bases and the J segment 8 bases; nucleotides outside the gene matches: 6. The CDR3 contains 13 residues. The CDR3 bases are TGTGCCAGCAGGGGGACAGGCAACCACATTCAGTACTTC. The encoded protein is CASRGTGNHIQYF.

CDR3 nucleotides: TGCAGCGTTGAATCGACAGGACGGTTTGAAGCTTTCTTT. It is translated as CSVESTGRFEAFF. This rearrangement joins TRBV29-1 to TRBJ1-1; D may be TRBD1 (6 bases). The CDR3 has 13 amino acids. The germline CDR1 and CDR2 sequences are SQVTM and ANQGSEA. The ends were cut back, 2 bases at V and 7 bases at J, with 14 bases in the middle.

The CDR3 loop is CASSPTFGQLMFYTF. For the CDR3, the DNA is TGCGCCAGCAGCCCGACTTTTGGACAGCTCATGTTCTACACCTTC. This chain uses TRBV5-1 with TRBJ1-2; D is possibly TRBD1 (6 bases). CDR3 length equals 15 residues. V lost 4 bases and J 10 bases, leaving 23 bases between the germline ends. The germline V gene has CDR1 SGHRS and CDR2 YFSETQ.

CDR3 sequence reads: CASSMVGGLSNQPQHF. In DNA, the CDR3 is TGTGCCAGTAGTATGGTGGGGGGGCTAAGCAATCAGCCCCAGCATTTT. The rearrangement links TRBV19 to TRBJ1-5; maybe TRBD1 (6 bases). This CDR3 spans 16 amino acids. The germline V gene encodes CDR1 LNHDA and CDR2 SQIVND (reference sequence). Trimming left V 3 bases short and J 1 base short, with 13 bases between.

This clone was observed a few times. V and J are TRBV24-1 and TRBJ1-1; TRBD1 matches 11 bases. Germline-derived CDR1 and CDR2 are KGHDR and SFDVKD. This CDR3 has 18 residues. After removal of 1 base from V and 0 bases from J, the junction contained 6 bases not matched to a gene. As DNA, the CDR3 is TGTGCCACCAGTGATTTCTCTTCGGGACAGGGGGTGAACACTGAAGCTTTCTTT. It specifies CATSDFSSGQGVNTEAFF.

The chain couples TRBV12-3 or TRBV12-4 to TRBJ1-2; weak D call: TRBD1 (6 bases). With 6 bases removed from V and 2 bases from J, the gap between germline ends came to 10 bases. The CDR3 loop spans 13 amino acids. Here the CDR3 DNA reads TGTGCCAGCAGCCCTGACAGGAACTATGGCTACACCTTC. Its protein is CASSPDRNYGYTF.

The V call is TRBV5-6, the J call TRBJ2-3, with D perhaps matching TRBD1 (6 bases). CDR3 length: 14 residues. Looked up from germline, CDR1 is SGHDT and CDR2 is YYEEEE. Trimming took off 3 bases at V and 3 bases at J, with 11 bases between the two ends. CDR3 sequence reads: CASSSLQGTDTQYF. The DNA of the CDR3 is TGTGCCAGCAGCTCATTACAGGGTACAGATACGCAGTATTTT.